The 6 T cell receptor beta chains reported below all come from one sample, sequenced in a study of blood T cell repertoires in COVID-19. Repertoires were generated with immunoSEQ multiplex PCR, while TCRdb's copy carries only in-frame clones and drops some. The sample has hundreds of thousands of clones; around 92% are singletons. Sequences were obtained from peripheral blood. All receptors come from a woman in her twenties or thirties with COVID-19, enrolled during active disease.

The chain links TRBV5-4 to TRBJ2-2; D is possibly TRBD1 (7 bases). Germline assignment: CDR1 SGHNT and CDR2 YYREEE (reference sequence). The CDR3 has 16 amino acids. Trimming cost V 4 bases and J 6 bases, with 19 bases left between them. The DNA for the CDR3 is TGTGCCAGCAGCACGAGGTTCAGGGGGGTTCCCGGGGAGCTGTTTTTT. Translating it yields CASSTRFRGVPGELFF.

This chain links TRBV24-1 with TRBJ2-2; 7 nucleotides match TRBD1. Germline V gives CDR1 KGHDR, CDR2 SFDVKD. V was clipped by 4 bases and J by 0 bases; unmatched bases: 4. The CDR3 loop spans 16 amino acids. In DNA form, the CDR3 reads TGTGCCACCAGTGAGAGGGACAGCCCGAACACCGGGGAGCTGTTTTTT. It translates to CATSERDSPNTGELFF.

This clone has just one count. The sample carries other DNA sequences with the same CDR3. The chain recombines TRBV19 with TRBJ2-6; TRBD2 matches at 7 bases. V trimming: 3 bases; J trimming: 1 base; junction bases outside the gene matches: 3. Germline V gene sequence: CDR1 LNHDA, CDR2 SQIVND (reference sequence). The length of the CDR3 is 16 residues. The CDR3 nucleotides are TGTGCCAGTAGTATCGGGGGAGGGTCTGGGGCCAACGTCCTGACTTTC. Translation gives CASSIGGGSGANVLTF. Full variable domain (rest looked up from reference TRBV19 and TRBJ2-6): DGGITQSPKYLFRKEGQNVTLSCEQNLNHDAMYWYRQDPGQGLRLIYYSQIVNDFQKGDIAEGYSVSREKKESFPLTVTSAQKNPTAFYLCASSIGGGSGANVLTFGAGSRLTVL.

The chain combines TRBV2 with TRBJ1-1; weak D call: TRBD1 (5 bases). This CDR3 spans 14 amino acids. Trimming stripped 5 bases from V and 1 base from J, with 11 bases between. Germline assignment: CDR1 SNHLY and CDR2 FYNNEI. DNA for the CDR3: TGTGCCAGCAGTCGACAGATTCGGAACACTGAAGCTTTCTTT. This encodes CASSRQIRNTEAFF.

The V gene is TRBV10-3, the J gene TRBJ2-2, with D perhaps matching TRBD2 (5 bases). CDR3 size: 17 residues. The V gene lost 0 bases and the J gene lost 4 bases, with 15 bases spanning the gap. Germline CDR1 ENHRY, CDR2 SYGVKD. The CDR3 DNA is TGTGCCATCAGTGAGTCGCTAGCCGCTTCGGGCACCGGGGAGCTGTTTTTT. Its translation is CAISESLAASGTGELFF.

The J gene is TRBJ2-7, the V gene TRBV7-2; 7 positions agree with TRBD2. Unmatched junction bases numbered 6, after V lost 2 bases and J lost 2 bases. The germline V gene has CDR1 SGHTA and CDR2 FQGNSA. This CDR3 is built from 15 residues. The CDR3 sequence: CASSLSTRGAYEQYV. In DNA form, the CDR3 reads TGTGCCAGCAGCTTAAGTACCCGGGGGGCCTACGAGCAGTACGTC.